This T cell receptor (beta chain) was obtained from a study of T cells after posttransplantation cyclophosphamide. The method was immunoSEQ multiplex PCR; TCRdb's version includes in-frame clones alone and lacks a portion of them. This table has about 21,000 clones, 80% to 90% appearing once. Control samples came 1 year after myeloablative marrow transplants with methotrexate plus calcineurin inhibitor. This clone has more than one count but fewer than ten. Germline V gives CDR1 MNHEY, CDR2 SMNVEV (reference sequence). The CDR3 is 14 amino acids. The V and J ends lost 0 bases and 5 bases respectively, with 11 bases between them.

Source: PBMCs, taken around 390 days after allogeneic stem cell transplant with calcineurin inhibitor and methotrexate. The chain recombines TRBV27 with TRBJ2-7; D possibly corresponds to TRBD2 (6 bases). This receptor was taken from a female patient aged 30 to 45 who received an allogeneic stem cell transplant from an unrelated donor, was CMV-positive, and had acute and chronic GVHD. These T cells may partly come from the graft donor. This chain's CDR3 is CASSLSGSGNEQYF. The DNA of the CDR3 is TGTGCCAGCAGTTTATCCGGGAGCGGAAACGAGCAGTACTTC.